This TCR beta chain derives from a study of tumor-infiltrating lymphocytes in primary liver carcinoma. TCR beta cDNA was made from 500 ng total RNA with a constant-region primer. ARM-PCR, slightly modified, supplied the TCR beta libraries through three nested multiplex PCR rounds. A C-beta reverse primer was combined with TRBV1-TRBV30 forward primers in the first two PCR rounds, and each round had roughly 11 cycles. TCRdb fed the multiplex PCR reads into MiXCR, producing one record per CDR3 protein. The table includes tens of thousands of distinct CDR3 sequences, roughly 73% detected once. The ends were cut back, 10 bases at V and 5 bases at J, with 35 bases in the middle. This CDR3 contains 19 residues. Unsorted bulk tissue (about 18-32 mg) underwent RNA and DNA co-extraction. Chronic HBV infection affected patients, none of whom had received treatment.

The source material was tumor-adjacent normal liver tissue. The chain joins TRBV12-3 or TRBV12-4 to TRBJ2-5; TRBD2 is a possible D gene (5 bases). The sequence derives from a woman aged 25 to 45 with primary liver carcinoma and hepatitis B virus infection. The CDR3, as DNA: TGTGCCAACAGCTTCTTAAGGCCGGGATTAGCTAGTGACGGCGAGACCCAGTACTTC. It translates to CANSFLRPGLASDGETQYF.